These T cell receptor beta chains were read from a single sample in a study of cytotoxic CD8 clonotypes in ibrutinib-treated CLL. Some clones are missing from TCRdb's copy, which holds only in-frame ones; the method was immunoSEQ multiplex PCR. The table has a few hundred thousand clones, 60% to 80% seen once. The starting material was PBMCs, obtained after 36 months of ibrutinib treatment. These receptors all come from a human donor with chronic lymphocytic leukemia. The CDR3 runs from the conserved cysteine through the conserved F or W. D genes are given only for firm matches. Rows give clone size only sometimes, using once, few, many, or a class for an expanded clone.

j_gene: TRBJ2-4
v_gene: TRBV6-6
abundance: once
d_gene: NA
CDR3nt: TGTGCCAGCAGTACATGGGTAGGCGCCAAAAACATTCAGTACTTC
CDR3aa: CASSTWVGAKNIQYF

j_gene: TRBJ1-2
v_gene: TRBV5-1
abundance: NA
d_gene: NA
CDR3nt: TGCGCCAGCAGCTTGGTGGAGGGAAGGGACTATGGCTACACCTTC
CDR3aa: CASSLVEGRDYGYTF

j_gene: TRBJ2-1
v_gene: TRBV27
abundance: NA
d_gene: NA
CDR3nt: TGTGCCAGCAGTCTCGGGGCGGACTACTACAATGAGCAGTTCTTC
CDR3aa: CASSLGADYYNEQFF

j_gene: TRBJ1-2
v_gene: TRBV14
abundance: NA
d_gene: NA
CDR3nt: TGTGCCAGCAGCCCTCAAGGCCCAGGGCTCTTCAACTATGGCTACACCTTC
CDR3aa: CASSPQGPGLFNYGYTF

j_gene: TRBJ2-3
v_gene: TRBV28
abundance: NA
d_gene: NA
CDR3nt: TGTGCCAGCAGCCCTCCGGTAGTTACAGATACGCAGTATTTT
CDR3aa: CASSPPVVTDTQYF

j_gene: TRBJ1-2
v_gene: TRBV10-3
abundance: once
d_gene: NA
CDR3nt: TGTGCCATTCGGTCATCGGAGGGGGGATATGGCTACACCTTC
CDR3aa: CAIRSSEGGYGYTF

j_gene: TRBJ2-7
v_gene: TRBV27
abundance: once
d_gene: TRBD1
CDR3nt: TGTGCCAGCAGTCTAAGGACAGGGTACTACGAGCAGTACTTC
CDR3aa: CASSLRTGYYEQYF

j_gene: TRBJ2-5
v_gene: TRBV29-1
abundance: NA
d_gene: NA
CDR3nt: TGCAGCGTTGAAAATCGACTAACCCCTATACAAGAGACCCAGTACTTC
CDR3aa: CSVENRLTPIQETQYF

j_gene: TRBJ1-1
v_gene: TRBV7-2
abundance: few
d_gene: TRBD1
CDR3nt: TGTGCCAGCAGCCACAACAAAGGACAGGCTTTCGGTTTT
CDR3aa: CASSHNKGQAFGF

j_gene: TRBJ2-3
v_gene: TRBV6-1
abundance: NA
d_gene: TRBD2
CDR3nt: TGTGCCAGCAGTGAGTGGCTAGCGGGAGGGCCCACAGATACGCAGTATTTT
CDR3aa: CASSEWLAGGPTDTQYF

j_gene: TRBJ2-7
v_gene: TRBV25-1
abundance: once
d_gene: TRBD1
CDR3nt: TGTGCCAGCAGTGATGCCCGAACAGGGGACTACGAGCAGTACTTC
CDR3aa: CASSDARTGDYEQYF

j_gene: TRBJ1-5
v_gene: TRBV18
abundance: many
d_gene: NA
CDR3nt: TGTGCCAGCTCAACCCGACAGAATCAGCCCCAGCATTTT
CDR3aa: CASSTRQNQPQHF

j_gene: TRBJ2-5
v_gene: TRBV5-1
abundance: few
d_gene: NA
CDR3nt: TGCGCCAGCAGCTTCGCGGGGTTTCAAGAGACCCAGTACTTC
CDR3aa: CASSFAGFQETQYF

j_gene: TRBJ2-3
v_gene: TRBV4-1
abundance: few
d_gene: NA
CDR3nt: TGCGCCAGCAGCCCCCCGAGGGGGGCCATCACAGATACGCAGTATTTT
CDR3aa: CASSPPRGAITDTQYF

j_gene: TRBJ2-1
v_gene: TRBV13
abundance: NA
d_gene: NA
CDR3nt: TGTGCCAGCAGCCCGGACTTCCCTTCCTACAATGAGCAGTTCTTC
CDR3aa: CASSPDFPSYNEQFF

j_gene: TRBJ2-1
v_gene: TRBV20-1
abundance: NA
d_gene: NA
CDR3nt: TGCAGTGCTAGAGGGGGCAAACAGCAGTTCTTC
CDR3aa: CSARGGKQQFF

j_gene: TRBJ2-7
v_gene: TRBV7-8
abundance: few
d_gene: TRBD1
CDR3nt: TGTGCCAGCAGCTTTGGGGACAGGCCCTACGAGCAGTACTTC
CDR3aa: CASSFGDRPYEQYF

j_gene: TRBJ2-1
v_gene: TRBV20-1
abundance: few
d_gene: NA
CDR3nt: TGCAGTACGGACAGCTACAATGAGCAGTTCTTC
CDR3aa: CSTDSYNEQFF

j_gene: TRBJ1-1
v_gene: TRBV10-2
abundance: few
d_gene: TRBD1
CDR3nt: TGCGCCAGCAGCGACAGGGGAGACCCGAACACTGAAGCTTTCTTT
CDR3aa: CASSDRGDPNTEAFF

j_gene: TRBJ2-3
v_gene: TRBV7-3
abundance: few
d_gene: NA
CDR3nt: TGTGCCAGCAGCCTCTACACAGATACGCAGTATTTT
CDR3aa: CASSLYTDTQYF

j_gene: TRBJ2-1
v_gene: TRBV18
abundance: NA
d_gene: NA
CDR3nt: TGTGCCAGCTCACCTTCCAGGAGATTGAATGAGCAGTTCTTC
CDR3aa: CASSPSRRLNEQFF

j_gene: TRBJ1-1
v_gene: TRBV7-9
abundance: NA
d_gene: NA
CDR3nt: TGTGCCAGCAGCTTATCGGGGCCCACTGAAGCTTTCTTT
CDR3aa: CASSLSGPTEAFF

j_gene: TRBJ2-3
v_gene: TRBV7-2
abundance: NA
d_gene: NA
CDR3nt: TGTGCCAGCAGCTTAAGGGATACGCAGTATTTT
CDR3aa: CASSLRDTQYF

j_gene: TRBJ1-5
v_gene: TRBV25-1
abundance: NA
d_gene: TRBD1
CDR3nt: TGTGCCAGCAGTGAATCGAGAGGGGGCATCAATCAGCCCCAGCATTTT
CDR3aa: CASSESRGGINQPQHF

j_gene: TRBJ1-4
v_gene: TRBV4-1
abundance: NA
d_gene: NA
CDR3nt: TGCGCCAGCAGCCAAGATAGAGGGGGGGCGCGCCCTAATGAAAAACTGTTTTTT
CDR3aa: CASSQDRGGARPNEKLFF

j_gene: TRBJ1-1
v_gene: TRBV6-5
abundance: few
d_gene: NA
CDR3nt: TGTGCCAGCAGTGCTCCGGACACTGAAGCTTTCTTT
CDR3aa: CASSAPDTEAFF

j_gene: TRBJ2-7
v_gene: TRBV11-2
abundance: NA
d_gene: NA
CDR3nt: TGTGCCAGCGTTTCGGACAGAACCTACGAGCAGTACTTC
CDR3aa: CASVSDRTYEQYF

j_gene: TRBJ2-5
v_gene: TRBV4-1
abundance: few
d_gene: TRBD2
CDR3nt: TGCGCCAGCAGCCAAGTCGTGGGACTAGCGGGGAAAGAGACCCAGTACTTC
CDR3aa: CASSQVVGLAGKETQYF

j_gene: TRBJ2-5
v_gene: TRBV5-6
abundance: NA
d_gene: TRBD2
CDR3nt: TGTGCCAGCAGCTTGGCGGGACTAGAGGAGACCCAGTACTTC
CDR3aa: CASSLAGLEETQYF

j_gene: TRBJ2-1
v_gene: TRBV7-3
abundance: NA
d_gene: NA
CDR3nt: TGTGCCAGCAGCTTAGGCGCGAACCCATACTACAATGAGCAGTTCTTC
CDR3aa: CASSLGANPYYNEQFF

j_gene: TRBJ1-2
v_gene: TRBV6-6
abundance: NA
d_gene: TRBD1
CDR3nt: TGTGCCAGCAGTCCCGGACAGGGGGATGGCTACACCTTC
CDR3aa: CASSPGQGDGYTF

j_gene: TRBJ2-2
v_gene: TRBV9
abundance: NA
d_gene: TRBD1
CDR3nt: TGTGCCAGCAGCGTAGGGGACAGGAACACCGGGGAGCTGTTTTTT
CDR3aa: CASSVGDRNTGELFF

j_gene: TRBJ1-1
v_gene: TRBV6-5
abundance: NA
d_gene: TRBD1
CDR3nt: TGTGCCAGCAGTCATACAGGGGTCCCCACTGAAGCTTTCTTT
CDR3aa: CASSHTGVPTEAFF

j_gene: TRBJ1-5
v_gene: TRBV11-2
abundance: NA
d_gene: NA
CDR3nt: TGTGCCAGCAGCCAGGGCCGCCCGGGACTTCGCAATCAGCCCCAGCATTTT
CDR3aa: CASSQGRPGLRNQPQHF

j_gene: TRBJ2-2
v_gene: TRBV6-6
abundance: NA
d_gene: NA
CDR3nt: TGTGCCAGCAGTTACTCGGCGGGCTCCGGGGAGCTGTTTTTT
CDR3aa: CASSYSAGSGELFF

j_gene: TRBJ2-7
v_gene: TRBV4-1
abundance: once
d_gene: TRBD2
CDR3nt: TGCGCCAGCAGCCAAGGGGGCGGGGGTAGATACGAGCAGTACTTC
CDR3aa: CASSQGGGGRYEQYF

j_gene: TRBJ1-1
v_gene: TRBV6-5
abundance: few
d_gene: TRBD1
CDR3nt: TGTGCCAGCAGTTACTTGGACAGGGCGAACACTGAAGCTTTCTTT
CDR3aa: CASSYLDRANTEAFF

j_gene: TRBJ1-2
v_gene: TRBV29-1
abundance: once
d_gene: NA
CDR3nt: TGCAGCGTTGTGGACGAAACGGAGGGCTACACCTTC
CDR3aa: CSVVDETEGYTF

j_gene: TRBJ1-6
v_gene: TRBV7-3
abundance: few
d_gene: NA
CDR3nt: TGTGCCAGCAGCTTCGGTCAGGGATCGGATTCACCCCTCCACTTT
CDR3aa: CASSFGQGSDSPLHF

j_gene: TRBJ1-4
v_gene: TRBV19
abundance: NA
d_gene: NA
CDR3nt: TGTGCCAGTACGGGGGAAATTACTGGAAAACTGTTTTTT
CDR3aa: CASTGEITGKLFF

j_gene: TRBJ2-7
v_gene: TRBV9
abundance: few
d_gene: TRBD1
CDR3nt: TGTGCCAGCAGCTCCGGGACAGGGTCCAGGGAGCAGTACTTC
CDR3aa: CASSSGTGSREQYF

j_gene: TRBJ1-2
v_gene: TRBV15
abundance: few
d_gene: TRBD1
CDR3nt: TGTGCCACCAGCAGGGACAGGGTTAACTATGGCTACACCTTC
CDR3aa: CATSRDRVNYGYTF

j_gene: TRBJ1-2
v_gene: TRBV28
abundance: NA
d_gene: TRBD1
CDR3nt: TGTGCCAGCAGCCGGGAGGGACAGGGGCGCGGCTACACCTTC
CDR3aa: CASSREGQGRGYTF

j_gene: TRBJ2-1
v_gene: TRBV5-1
abundance: NA
d_gene: TRBD1
CDR3nt: TGCGCCAGCAGCACGCTCCAGGGGGCTGAGCAGTTCTTC
CDR3aa: CASSTLQGAEQFF

j_gene: TRBJ1-5
v_gene: TRBV14
abundance: NA
d_gene: NA
CDR3nt: TGTGCCAGCAGCCAGTCCTTAGAGGGGCCCCAGCATTTT
CDR3aa: CASSQSLEGPQHF

j_gene: TRBJ1-5
v_gene: TRBV5-4
abundance: NA
d_gene: NA
CDR3nt: TGTGCCAGCAGCTTAGAGGGCACCACTAGCAATCAGCCCCAGCATTTT
CDR3aa: CASSLEGTTSNQPQHF

j_gene: TRBJ1-2
v_gene: TRBV6-1
abundance: NA
d_gene: NA
CDR3nt: TGTGCCAGCAGTGATCGTTCAGCCATGGGCTATGGCTACACCTTC
CDR3aa: CASSDRSAMGYGYTF

j_gene: TRBJ2-5
v_gene: TRBV4-3
abundance: few
d_gene: NA
CDR3nt: TGCGCCAGCAGCGGTCGGACGGGGGAGACCCAGTACTTC
CDR3aa: CASSGRTGETQYF

j_gene: TRBJ1-1
v_gene: TRBV9
abundance: NA
d_gene: TRBD1
CDR3nt: TGTGCCAGCAGCCCCCGGACAGGGGTCCCCCTTGACACTGAAGCTTTCTTT
CDR3aa: CASSPRTGVPLDTEAFF

j_gene: TRBJ1-6
v_gene: TRBV18
abundance: NA
d_gene: TRBD1
CDR3nt: TGTGCCAGCTCACGACAGGGGGGCAATAATTCACCCCTCCACTTT
CDR3aa: CASSRQGGNNSPLHF

j_gene: TRBJ2-1
v_gene: TRBV11-2
abundance: few
d_gene: NA
CDR3nt: TGTGCCAGCAGCCGTAGGGACTTTTACAATGAGCAGTTCTTC
CDR3aa: CASSRRDFYNEQFF

j_gene: TRBJ2-3
v_gene: TRBV7-9
abundance: NA
d_gene: NA
CDR3nt: TGTGCCAGCAGCGCAGTGGATACGCAGTATTTT
CDR3aa: CASSAVDTQYF

j_gene: TRBJ1-4
v_gene: TRBV4-3
abundance: NA
d_gene: NA
CDR3nt: TGCGCCAGCAGCCAAGTAGGATATAATGAAAAACTGTTTTTT
CDR3aa: CASSQVGYNEKLFF